This TCR beta chain was documented in a study of response to subunit inactivated influenza vaccine (dated by TCRdb to between 2017 and 2018). The study in broad terms: Deep quantitative T cell receptor repertoire profiling was used in the study to track responses to a trivalent subunit inactivated influenza vaccine. What the work shows at the level of the full study, not this receptor alone: It was suggested by the authors that each seasonal influenza vaccination may recruit only a limited number of new T cells.

This clonotype appeared a few times. The antigen this receptor binds is unknown. It has no much larger one-base neighbor in the sample; base qualities were not kept. Its CDR3 holds 16 amino acids, cysteine through phenylalanine. Only the CDR3 part of the read is kept: 48 bases, read in frame from the first base. Trimming removed 6 bases from V and 7 bases from J, leaving 22 bases between the germline ends. The library relied on RT-PCR. TCRdb lists the instrument as Illumina HiSeq 2500. TCRdb handled the public reads itself, with Q25 trimming in fastp and clone calling in MiXCR, and kept productive beta chains. Rows with one shared CDR3 protein collapse into an entry with the most common genes and DNA. Counted in this sample were more than 200,000 distinct CDR3 sequences; 12% of them appeared once. The ten top clones hold 7.8% of the sample.

The source is a man aged 50-59 years who received an inactivated influenza vaccine. Donor details come from another sample of the same person, matched by shared clones. This specimen consisted of non-naive T cells sorted from PBMCs, obtained about 14 days before vaccination. This specimen's cell subset or site label, interpreted: memory T cell fraction. Recombination linked TRBV12-3 or TRBV12-4 to TRBJ1-5; no D gene is confidently identified. The nucleotide sequence is TGTGCCAGCAGCCTCACCCCCGACCTTCGGCGCCAGCCCCAGCATTTT. Its amino acids are CASSLTPDLRRQPQHF.